This T cell receptor (beta chain) originates from a study of siplizumab effects on memory and regulatory T cells. Study conclusions and caveats: Among mappable alloreactive CD4+ clones, the Treg-derived fraction averaged around 70% with siplizumab versus around 26% in controls.

This table comes from immunoSEQ multiplex PCR, and its TCRdb copy is limited to in-frame clones, with some not included. The sample comprises roughly 97,000 clones, roughly 93% of which are singletons, and approximately 0.58% rests with the top ten. Remarks on this clone: Its matching antigen is unknown. Sequence at one end of the junction differs from germline and may be a read error.

CDR1 and CDR2 (germline): SGHTA, FQGTGA. The CDR3 spans 10 residues. The rearrangement links TRBV7-3 to TRBJ2-7, with D possibly matching TRBD1 (5 bases). This TCR came from a human donor in good health. Sample: Tregs sorted from blood. Written as DNA, the CDR3 is TGTGCCAGCAGCTTACAGGGTAGGGACTTC. Translated, it gives CASSLQGRDF. Variable domain in full (rest from reference TRBV7-3 and TRBJ2-7): GAGVSQTPSNKVTEKGKYVELRCDPISGHTALYWYRQSLGQGPEFLIYFQGTGAADDSGLPNDRFFAVRPEGSVSTLKIQRTERGDSAVYLCASSLQGRDFGPGTRLTVT.